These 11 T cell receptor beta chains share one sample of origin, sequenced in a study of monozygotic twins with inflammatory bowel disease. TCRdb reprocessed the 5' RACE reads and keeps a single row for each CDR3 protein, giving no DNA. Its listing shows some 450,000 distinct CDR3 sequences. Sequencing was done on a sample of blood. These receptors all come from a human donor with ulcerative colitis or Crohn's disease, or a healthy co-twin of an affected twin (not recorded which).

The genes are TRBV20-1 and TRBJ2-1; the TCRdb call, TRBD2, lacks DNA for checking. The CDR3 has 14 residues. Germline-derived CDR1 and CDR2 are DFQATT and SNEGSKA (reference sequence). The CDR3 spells CSASRRGVGDEQFF.

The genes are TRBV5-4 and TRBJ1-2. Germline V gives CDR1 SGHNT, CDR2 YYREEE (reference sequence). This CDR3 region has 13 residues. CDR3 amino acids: CASTVNTNYGYTF. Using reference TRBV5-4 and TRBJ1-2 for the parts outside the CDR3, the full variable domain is ETGVTQSPTHLIKTRGQQVTLRCSSQSGHNTVSWYQQALGQGPQFIFQYYREEENGRGNFPPRFSGLQFPNYSSELNVNALELDDSALYLCASTVNTNYGYTFGSGTRLTVV.

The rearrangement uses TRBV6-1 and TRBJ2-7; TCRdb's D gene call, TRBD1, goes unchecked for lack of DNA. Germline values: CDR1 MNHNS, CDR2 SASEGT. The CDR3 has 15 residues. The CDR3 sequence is CASSVTGTGPYEQYF.

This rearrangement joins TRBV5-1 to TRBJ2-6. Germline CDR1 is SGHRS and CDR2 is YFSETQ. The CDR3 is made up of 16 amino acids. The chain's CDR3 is CASSLVGSSGANVLTF. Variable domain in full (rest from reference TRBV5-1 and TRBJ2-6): KAGVTQTPRYLIKTRGQQVTLSCSPISGHRSVSWYQQTPGQGLQFLFEYFSETQRNKGNFPGRFSGRQFSNSRSEMNVSTLELGDSALYLCASSLVGSSGANVLTFGAGSRLTVL.

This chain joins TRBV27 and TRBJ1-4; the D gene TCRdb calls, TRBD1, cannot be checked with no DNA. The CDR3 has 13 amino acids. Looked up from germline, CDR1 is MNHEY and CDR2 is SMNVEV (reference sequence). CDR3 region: CASSLYRNEKLFF.

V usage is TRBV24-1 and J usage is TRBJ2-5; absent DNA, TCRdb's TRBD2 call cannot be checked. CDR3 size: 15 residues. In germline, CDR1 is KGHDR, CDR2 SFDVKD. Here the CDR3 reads CATSRSGSLSETQYF.

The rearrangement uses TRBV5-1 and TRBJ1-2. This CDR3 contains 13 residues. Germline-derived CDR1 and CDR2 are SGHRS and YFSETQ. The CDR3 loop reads CASSPASDLGYTF. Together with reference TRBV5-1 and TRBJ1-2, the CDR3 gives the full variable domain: KAGVTQTPRYLIKTRGQQVTLSCSPISGHRSVSWYQQTPGQGLQFLFEYFSETQRNKGNFPGRFSGRQFSNSRSEMNVSTLELGDSALYLCASSPASDLGYTFGSGTRLTVV.

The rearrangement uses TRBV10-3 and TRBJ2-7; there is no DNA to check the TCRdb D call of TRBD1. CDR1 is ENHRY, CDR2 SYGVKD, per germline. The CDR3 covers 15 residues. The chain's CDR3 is CAISPLGAGLSEQYF.

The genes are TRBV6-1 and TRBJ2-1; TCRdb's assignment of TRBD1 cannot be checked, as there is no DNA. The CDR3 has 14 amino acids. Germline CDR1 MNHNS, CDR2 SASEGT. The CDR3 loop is CASSESGVALLGFF.

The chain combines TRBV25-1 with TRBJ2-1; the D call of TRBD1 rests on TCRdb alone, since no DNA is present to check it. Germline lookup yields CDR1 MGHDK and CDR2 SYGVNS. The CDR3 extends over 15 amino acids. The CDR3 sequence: CASSERGGPGYEQFF.

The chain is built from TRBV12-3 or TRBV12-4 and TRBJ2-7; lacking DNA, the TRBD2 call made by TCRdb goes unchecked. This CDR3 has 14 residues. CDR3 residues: CASSPEGGTNEQYF.